These 27 T cell receptor beta chains came from one sample sequenced in a study of cytomegalovirus exposure and HLA in healthy donors. The PCR used 60 Vbeta and 13 Jbeta primers. This table comes from immunoSEQ multiplex PCR, and its TCRdb copy is limited to in-frame clones, with some not included. The table shows about 150,000 clones, with roughly 85% occurring only once. Sequencing used PBMCs. Receptors were obtained from a woman aged 18-29 years in good health and CMV-seronegative.

The genes are TRBV4-3 and TRBJ1-5; D is undetermined. Germline lookup yields CDR1 LGHNA and CDR2 YSLEER. The CDR3 runs to 13 residues. V shed 0 bases and J shed 4 bases, with 4 bases lying between them. The CDR3 sequence is CASSQDRNQPQHF. In nucleotides, the CDR3 is TGCGCCAGCAGCCAAGACAGGAATCAGCCCCAGCATTTT.

The V call is TRBV4-1, the J call TRBJ2-5, with TRBD2 matching 10 bases. Losses at the gene ends were 0 bases for V and 9 bases for J; bases not matched to a gene: 19. This CDR3 is 19 amino acids long. Per the germline V gene, CDR1 is MGHRA and CDR2 is YSYEKL. The CDR3 protein is CASSQESGRSGGSKRSQYF. DNA of the CDR3: TGCGCCAGCAGCCAAGAGAGTGGCCGTAGCGGGGGGTCAAAGAGGTCCCAGTACTTC.

The chain has TRBV4-1 and TRBJ1-3; D not certain. Trimming removed 3 bases from V and 3 bases from J, with 9 bases in between. There are 14 residues in the CDR3. The germline gives CDR1 MGHRA, CDR2 YSYEKL. The CDR3 sequence is CASSQTEGGNTIYF. The CDR3 nucleotides read TGCGCCAGCAGCCAGACGGAGGGTGGAAACACCATATATTTT.

This chain uses TRBV5-1 with TRBJ2-3; 11 nucleotides match TRBD2. Germline V lookup: CDR1 SGHRS, CDR2 YFSETQ. The CDR3 spans 16 residues. V was pared by 3 bases and J by 2 bases, with 5 bases of the junction left unmatched. The CDR3 is CASSSGLAGLTDTQYF. CDR3 DNA sequence: TGCGCCAGCAGCTCCGGACTAGCGGGTCTCACAGATACGCAGTATTTT.

The chain uses TRBV4-2 and TRBJ2-5, with a weak D call TRBD2 (6 bases). Germline assignment: CDR1 LGHNA and CDR2 YNFKEQ. The CDR3 runs to 17 residues. V gave up 2 bases and J gave up 4 bases, with 20 bases separating them. The CDR3 spells CASSQPTAGHSGETQYF. CDR3 bases: TGTGCCAGCAGCCAACCTACGGCCGGACATAGCGGAGAGACCCAGTACTTC.

V usage is TRBV7-2 and J usage is TRBJ1-2; D perhaps matches TRBD1 (5 bases). In germline, CDR1 is SGHTA, CDR2 FQGNSA. The CDR3 length is 14 residues. The V end was cut by 5 bases, the J end by 2 bases, with 12 bases between. CDR3 residues: CASSPGLPNYGYTF. The CDR3 region has the DNA TGTGCCAGCAGCCCGGGACTCCCGAACTATGGCTACACCTTC.

The genes are TRBV11-2 and TRBJ2-1; TRBD2 agrees at 14 bases. Germline V lookup: CDR1 SGHAT, CDR2 FQNNGV. The J segment lost 7 bases and the V segment lost 2 bases, leaving 10 bases of the junction unmatched. This CDR3 is 18 amino acids long. As DNA, the CDR3 is TGTGCCAGCAGCTTAACTACCGGGACTAGCGGGAGATTGAATGAGCAGTTCTTC. This codes for CASSLTTGTSGRLNEQFF.

The chain employs TRBV6-1 and TRBJ2-5, with 14 bases that match TRBD2. CDR3 length equals 18 residues. The germline gives CDR1 MNHNS, CDR2 SASEGT. Trimming at V came to 2 bases and at J to 5 bases, leaving 10 bases not matched to a gene. This CDR3 is CASSELRGLAGAGETQYF. As DNA, the CDR3 is TGTGCCAGCAGTGAACTTAGGGGACTAGCGGGAGCCGGGGAGACCCAGTACTTC.

This clone has only one observation. The rearrangement links TRBV28 to TRBJ1-2; TRBD1 is a possible D gene (5 bases). Trimming took 4 bases from V and 4 from J, leaving 19 bases between them. Germline V gene sequence: CDR1 MDHEN, CDR2 SYDVKM. This CDR3 is 16 amino acids long. The CDR3 reads CASSSNGGSFGYGYTF. The CDR3 nucleotides read TGTGCCAGCAGTTCAAATGGGGGGAGCTTCGGCTATGGCTACACCTTC.

The V and J genes are TRBV10-3 and TRBJ2-5; no firm D call. Trimming left V 6 bases short and J 1 base short, with 15 bases between. There are 15 residues in the CDR3. Germline V lookup: CDR1 ENHRY, CDR2 SYGVKD. This CDR3 is CAISATERLQETQYF. In DNA form, the CDR3 reads TGTGCCATCAGCGCAACCGAAAGACTCCAAGAGACCCAGTACTTC.

The V gene is TRBV5-6, the J gene TRBJ2-3, with TRBD2 as a possible D gene (5 bases). The CDR3 runs to 14 residues. Germline loops: CDR1 SGHDT, CDR2 YYEEEE. V was trimmed by 4 bases and J by 2 bases, leaving 11 bases between them. CDR3 nucleotide sequence: TGTGCCAGCAGCGCTGCCGGGATCACAGATACGCAGTATTTT. This encodes CASSAAGITDTQYF.

The chain links TRBV2 to TRBJ2-5; tentatively, D is TRBD2 (5 bases). Germline values: CDR1 SNHLY, CDR2 FYNNEI. Trimming cost V 6 bases and J 0 bases, with 11 bases left between them. The CDR3 spans 14 residues. CDR3: CASRRTANQETQYF. CDR3 DNA: TGTGCCAGCAGACGGACTGCTAACCAAGAGACCCAGTACTTC.

The J gene is TRBJ2-5, the V gene TRBV4-1, with D unresolved. The ends were cut back, 2 bases at V and 5 bases at J, with 9 bases in the middle. The germline gives CDR1 MGHRA, CDR2 YSYEKL. The CDR3 runs to 13 residues. The DNA of the CDR3 is TGCGCCAGCAGCCAAACCCTGGCCGAGACCCAGTACTTC. Translating gives CASSQTLAETQYF.

The chain recombines TRBV7-9 with TRBJ1-2; D remains ambiguous. The V gene lost 7 bases and the J gene lost 4 bases, with 13 bases spanning the gap. CDR3 length: 13 residues. Germline V gene sequence: CDR1 SEHNR, CDR2 FQNEAQ (reference sequence). CDR3 loop: CASIPAGRYGYTF. In DNA, the CDR3 is TGTGCCAGCATCCCAGCGGGCCGCTATGGCTACACCTTC. Full variable domain (missing parts from reference TRBV7-9 and TRBJ1-2): DTGVSQNPRHKITKRGQNVTFRCDPISEHNRLYWYRQTLGQGPEFLTYFQNEAQLEKSRLLSDRFSAERPKGSFSTLEIQRTEQGDSAMYLCASIPAGRYGYTFGSGTRLTVV.

The V gene is TRBV4-1, the J gene TRBJ2-3, with TRBD2 matching 16 bases. The CDR3 totals 20 residues. The trim removed 4 bases at V and 1 base at J, leaving 11 bases unmatched. CDR1 and CDR2 from the germline V gene are MGHRA and YSYEKL. Here the CDR3 reads CASSPGTSGGAFGGTDTQYF. In nucleotides, the CDR3 is TGCGCCAGCAGCCCTGGGACTAGCGGGGGGGCCTTCGGTGGCACAGATACGCAGTATTTT.

This clone was seen only once. The CDR3 sequence: CASSLVAGGPTDTQYF. In DNA, the CDR3 is TGTGCCAGCAGCTTGGTAGCGGGGGGCCCAACAGATACGCAGTATTTT. The rearrangement uses TRBV5-4 and TRBJ2-3, with TRBD2 identical over 10 bases. The CDR3 has 16 amino acids. Germline-derived CDR1 and CDR2 are SGHNT and YYREEE (reference sequence). J gave up 3 bases and V 0 bases, and 4 bases lay outside the gene matches.

This sequence joins TRBV7-2 and TRBJ2-2, with 8 positions matching TRBD2. Germline V gene data show CDR1 as SGHTA and CDR2 as FQGNSA. J was trimmed by 6 bases and V by 5 bases; bases with no gene match: 14. This CDR3 region has 17 residues. The CDR3 protein is CASSLPPGGRISGELFF. The CDR3 region has the DNA TGTGCCAGCAGCCTACCCCCGGGGGGGCGGATTTCCGGGGAGCTGTTTTTT.

The chain couples TRBV9 to TRBJ1-4; D is undetermined. The CDR3 covers 16 residues. The V end lost 0 bases, the J end lost 5 bases, and 14 bases lay between the germline ends. CDR1 SGDLS and CDR2 YYNGEE come from the germline V gene. The chain's CDR3 is CASSVGPMQRNEKLFF. DNA for the CDR3: TGTGCCAGCAGCGTAGGACCGATGCAGCGGAATGAAAAACTGTTTTTT.

The chain recombines TRBV4-3 with TRBJ2-7; tentatively, D is TRBD2 (5 bases). The germline V gene encodes CDR1 LGHNA and CDR2 YSLEER. The V end lost 1 base, the J end lost 0 bases, and 13 bases lay between the germline ends. The CDR3 is made up of 16 amino acids. DNA for the CDR3: TGCGCCAGCAGCCAAGTCCCCGGGGATAGCTCCTACGAGCAGTACTTC. This codes for CASSQVPGDSSYEQYF.

The chain recombines TRBV27 with TRBJ2-5, with 10 bases lining up with TRBD1. CDR1 is MNHEY, CDR2 SMNVEV, per germline (reference sequence). V dropped 6 bases and J dropped 5; count of bases not matched to a gene: 21. There are 19 residues in the CDR3. The CDR3 is CASSRTTGTGVPGRETQYF. The CDR3 DNA reads TGTGCCAGCAGCAGAACCACCGGGACAGGGGTTCCGGGGAGGGAGACCCAGTACTTC.

This chain joins TRBV9 and TRBJ2-3; D unclear. The germline V gene encodes CDR1 SGDLS and CDR2 YYNGEE. The CDR3 spans 13 residues. Trimming removed 0 bases from V and 4 bases from J, with 6 bases in between. The DNA for the CDR3 is TGTGCCAGCAGCGTAGGGAGCGCAGATACGCAGTATTTT. Translated, it gives CASSVGSADTQYF.

This clone was detected once. DNA for the CDR3: TGCGCCAGCAGCCAGCGGGGGAACTACGAGCAGTACTTC. Amino acids: CASSQRGNYEQYF. V is TRBV4-1 and J is TRBJ2-7, with TRBD2 identical over 7 bases. The CDR3 has 13 residues. V gave up 3 bases and J gave up 3 bases; unmatched junction bases: 2. The germline V gene encodes CDR1 MGHRA and CDR2 YSYEKL.

V usage is TRBV9 and J usage is TRBJ2-5; weak D call: TRBD2 (5 bases). Trimming left V 4 bases short and J 0 bases short, with 16 bases between. Looked up from germline, CDR1 is SGDLS and CDR2 is YYNGEE. The CDR3 contains 16 residues. This chain's CDR3 is CASSPRLGAYQETQYF. In nucleotides, the CDR3 is TGTGCCAGCAGCCCCCGCCTGGGAGCATACCAAGAGACCCAGTACTTC.

This sequence joins TRBV7-7 and TRBJ2-1; D is possibly TRBD1 (6 bases). CDR1 is SSHAT and CDR2 is FNYEAQ in the germline V gene (reference sequence). The CDR3 is 13 residues long. Trimming cost V 5 bases and J 4 bases, with 9 bases left between them. CDR3 sequence: CASSRQVYNEQFF. For the CDR3, the DNA is TGTGCCAGCAGCCGACAGGTTTACAATGAGCAGTTCTTC.

The genes are TRBV23-1 and TRBJ2-7; possible D gene TRBD1, 6 bases. TRBV23-1 is filed as an ORF, its function uncertain. Trimming took 10 bases from V and 0 from J, leaving 16 bases between them. There are 14 residues in the CDR3. Here the CDR3 reads CATPTGPPSYEQYF. The CDR3 DNA reads TGCGCCACCCCGACAGGCCCCCCCTCCTACGAGCAGTACTTC.

The chain links TRBV21-1 to TRBJ2-5; the DNA was not compared with TRBD1, the D call given in the table. The closer fit of TRBJ2-7 to the DNA end suggests the J call may be wrong. TRBV21-1 represents a pseudogene. The CDR3 sequence is 15 residues long. The CDR3 protein is CASSIRVQGSYEQYF. CDR3 nucleotide sequence: TGTGCCAGCAGCATTCGGGTACAGGGATCCTACGAGCAGTACTTC.

This clone was detected a few times. V gene TRBV30 combines with J gene TRBJ1-5; D remains ambiguous. This CDR3 contains 15 residues. CDR1 GTSNPN and CDR2 SVGIG come from the germline V gene (reference sequence). The V and J ends lost 2 bases and 0 bases respectively, with 11 bases between them. The CDR3 is CAWSPRGFSNQPQHF. The CDR3, as DNA: TGTGCCTGGAGTCCCCGCGGCTTTAGCAATCAGCCCCAGCATTTT.